The 10 T cell receptor beta chains below were found in one sample sequenced in a study of Graves' ophthalmopathy and Graves' hyperthyroidism (dated by TCRdb to between 2018 and 2020). The sequencing machine was an Illumina HiSeq 2000. For repertoire sequencing, TCR beta CDR3 regions were amplified from RNA transcripts. The first round was an RT-PCR using HTBI primers with the Qiagen OneStep RT-PCR kit, and this first round was followed by a second-round multiplex PCR, then size selection and purification. The raw public data were reprocessed by TCRdb itself: fastp quality trimming at Q25, MiXCR clonotype calling, in-frame beta chains only. Every CDR3 protein is listed once, alongside the most common genes and DNA of its rows. Within this sample are roughly 380,000 distinct CDR3 sequences, with less than 20% of them counted one time only. The ten largest account for 7% of the sample. The sample comprised peripheral blood. These receptor sequences come from a woman aged 18-29 years with stable Graves' hyperthyroidism. Donor details come from another sample of the same person, matched by shared clones.

This clonotype was seen ten or more times. V is TRBV12-3 or TRBV12-4 and J is TRBJ1-5; 7 nucleotides line up with TRBD1. There are 17 residues in the CDR3. The trim removed 5 bases at V and 3 bases at J, leaving 13 bases unmatched. As DNA, the CDR3 is TGTGCCAGCAGTCCTTGGAATGACAGGGAGAACAATCAGCCCCAGCATTTT. Translating it yields CASSPWNDRENNQPQHF.

This chain uses TRBV7-2 with TRBJ1-5, with D possibly TRBD1 on 6 matching bases. Trimming shortened V by 5 bases and J by 1 base, and 9 bases separated the two germline ends. Germline CDR1 SGHTA, CDR2 FQGNSA. The CDR3 is 14 amino acids. CDR3 in DNA: TGTGCCAGCAGCCCAGGGGAGAGCAATCAGCCCCAGCATTTT. Its translation is CASSPGESNQPQHF. The variable domain in full, with the rest retrieved from reference TRBV7-2 and TRBJ1-5, is GAGVSQSPSNKVTEKGKDVELRCDPISGHTALYWYRQSLGQGLEFLIYFQGNSAPDKSGLPSDRFSAERTGGSVSTLTIQRTQQEDSAVYLCASSPGESNQPQHFGDGTRLSIL.

This clonotype has at least ten counts. The V call is TRBV19, the J call TRBJ1-6; D is uncertain. CDR3 size: 13 residues. The germline V gene has CDR1 LNHDA and CDR2 SQIVND (reference sequence). Trimming shortened V by 5 bases and J by 7 bases, and 9 bases separated the two germline ends. CDR3 sequence (DNA): TGTGCCAGTAGTCCGAGTACGAATTCACCCCTCCACTTT. This translates into CASSPSTNSPLHF.

In its sample, this clonotype was seen many times. The V gene is TRBV19, the J gene TRBJ1-5; D uncertain. The germline V and J ends were trimmed by 4 bases and 4 bases, with 11 bases remaining between them. Germline V lookup: CDR1 LNHDA, CDR2 SQIVND (reference sequence). This CDR3 has 14 residues. The CDR3 coding sequence is TGTGCCAGTAGTAAGAGGCCCGAGAATCAGCCCCAGCATTTT. Residues: CASSKRPENQPQHF.

This clonotype was recorded at least ten times. The chain links TRBV7-8 to TRBJ2-5; 12 positions agree with TRBD2. The CDR3 loop spans 18 amino acids. Germline values: CDR1 SGHVS, CDR2 FQNEAQ. V dropped 4 bases and J dropped 2; count of bases not matched to a gene: 11. CDR3 protein: CASSSSGGAPWRQETQYF. CDR3 sequence (DNA): TGTGCCAGCAGCTCTAGCGGGGGGGCCCCATGGCGGCAAGAGACCCAGTACTTC.

This clonotype was picked up many times. J is TRBJ2-7 and V is TRBV12-3 or TRBV12-4; 7 bases are shared with TRBD1. The CDR3 extends over 16 amino acids. The V and J ends lost 3 bases and 7 bases, in that order; junction bases with no gene match: 15. The CDR3 sequence is CASSLPQGPRGLEQYF. The CDR3 nucleotides are TGTGCCAGCAGTTTGCCACAGGGGCCCCGAGGGTTGGAGCAGTACTTC.

The sample holds many counts of this clonotype. V and J are TRBV12-3 or TRBV12-4 and TRBJ2-7; D might be TRBD2 (5 bases). Trimming took off 6 bases at V and 0 bases at J, with 12 bases between the two ends. This CDR3 is 14 amino acids long. The CDR3: CASSESGSSYEQYF. CDR3 in DNA: TGTGCCAGCAGCGAATCGGGATCCTCCTACGAGCAGTACTTC.

The rearrangement joins TRBV5-6 to TRBJ2-3; 10 positions match TRBD2. J gave up 5 bases and V 5 bases, and 11 bases lay outside the gene matches. The CDR3 runs 16 residues. Germline CDR1 reads SGHDT; CDR2 reads YYEEEE. CDR3 DNA: TGTGCCAGCAGTTCAATAGCGGGGGGCTTCCAAGATACGCAGTATTTT. Translated: CASSSIAGGFQDTQYF.

This clonotype was found many times. The chain carries TRBV5-1 and TRBJ1-2, with a possible D match to TRBD1 (6 bases). V was shortened by 0 bases and J by 7 bases, with 13 bases between the two germline ends. CDR3 length: 14 amino acids. Germline V gene sequence: CDR1 SGHRS, CDR2 YFSETQ. This CDR3 is CASSLDRGASGYTF. The CDR3 DNA follows: TGCGCCAGCAGCTTGGATCGGGGGGCGTCTGGCTACACCTTC.

This clonotype was counted ten times or more. V and J are TRBV11-3 and TRBJ2-7; 12 bases align to TRBD2. Per germline, CDR1 SGHNT and CDR2 YENEEA. This CDR3 contains 15 residues. Unmatched junction bases numbered 6, after V lost 5 bases and J lost 4 bases. CDR3 protein: CASSGGTSGPYEQYF. CDR3 DNA: TGTGCCAGCAGCGGGGGGACTAGCGGGCCGTACGAGCAGTACTTC.